This T cell receptor beta chain emerged from a study of control samples from healthy donors and cancer patients. Using immunoSEQ multiplex PCR, the repertoire was profiled, and TCRdb retains in-frame clones only, with some absent. The table shows 80,000 to 100,000 clones, with roughly 92% occurring only once. The receptor was derived from a human donor in good health. The donor label of this sample is uncertain. Specimen: blood.

The CDR3 region is CASSQPGVDEQYF. The CDR3 DNA reads as TGCGCCAGCAGCCAGCCAGGCGTCGACGAGCAGTACTTC. This sequence joins TRBV4-1 and TRBJ2-7; D call uncertain. Germline loops: CDR1 MGHRA, CDR2 YSYEKL. The V end lost 3 bases, the J end lost 5 bases, and 11 bases lay between the germline ends. The CDR3 loop spans 13 amino acids.